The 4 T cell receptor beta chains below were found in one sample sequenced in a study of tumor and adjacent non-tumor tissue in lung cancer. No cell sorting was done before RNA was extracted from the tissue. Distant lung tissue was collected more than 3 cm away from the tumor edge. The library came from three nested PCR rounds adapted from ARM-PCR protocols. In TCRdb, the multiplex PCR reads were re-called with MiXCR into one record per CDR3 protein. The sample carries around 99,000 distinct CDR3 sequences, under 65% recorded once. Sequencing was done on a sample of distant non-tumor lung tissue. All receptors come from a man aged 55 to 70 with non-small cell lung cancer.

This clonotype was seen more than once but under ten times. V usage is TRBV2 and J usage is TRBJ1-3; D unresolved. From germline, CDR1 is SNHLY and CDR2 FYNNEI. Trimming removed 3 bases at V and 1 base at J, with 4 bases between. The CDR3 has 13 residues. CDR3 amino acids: CASSETSGNTIYF. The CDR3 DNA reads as TGTGCCAGCAGTGAGACATCTGGAAACACCATATATTTT.

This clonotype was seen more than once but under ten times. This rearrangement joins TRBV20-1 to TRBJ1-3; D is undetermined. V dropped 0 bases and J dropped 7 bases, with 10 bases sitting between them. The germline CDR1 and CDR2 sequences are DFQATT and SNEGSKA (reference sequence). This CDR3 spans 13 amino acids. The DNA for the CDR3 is TGCAGTGCTAGAGATCATCAGAGGAACACCATATATTTT. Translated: CSARDHQRNTIYF.

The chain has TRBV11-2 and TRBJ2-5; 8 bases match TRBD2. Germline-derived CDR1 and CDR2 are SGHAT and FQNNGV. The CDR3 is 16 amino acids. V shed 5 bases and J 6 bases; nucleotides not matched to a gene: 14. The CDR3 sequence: CASSPRTSGVGKTQYF. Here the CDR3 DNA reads TGTGCCAGCAGCCCCCGTACTAGCGGCGTCGGGAAGACCCAGTACTTC.

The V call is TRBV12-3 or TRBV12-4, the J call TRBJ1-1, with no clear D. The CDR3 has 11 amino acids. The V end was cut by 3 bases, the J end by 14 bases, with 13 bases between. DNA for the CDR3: TGTGCCAGCAGTTTGGGAACTGAAACGTTCTTT. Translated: CASSLGTETFF.